This TCR beta chain was observed in a study of cytomegalovirus exposure and HLA in healthy donors. General observations from the study: According to a later analysis, most TCR beta chains associated with CMV appeared HLA-restricted. A prior analysis recorded that most TCR beta V segments were productive about 87% or about 30% of the time. In a later analysis, TCR beta V- and J-gene trimming showed a link to a missense DCLRE1C variant.

Comments on this clone: Its specificity is unknown.

The ends were cut back, 1 base at V and 0 bases at J, with 10 bases in the middle. CDR3 size: 16 residues. The germline gives CDR1 LNHNV, CDR2 YYDKDF (reference sequence). 13 Jbeta primers and 60 Vbeta primers were used for the PCR. Method: immunoSEQ multiplex PCR; TCRdb's copy keeps in-frame clones and lacks some. Of approximately 120,000 clones listed, around four fifths are singletons. The chain has TRBV15 and TRBJ1-3; D gene ambiguous. The sequencing sample was made of PBMCs. The receptor was isolated from a man aged 18 to 29 in good health and CMV-seropositive. The CDR3 nucleotides are TGTGCCACCAGCAGAGCGGAGTTCACCTCTGGAAACACCATATATTTT. Protein sequence: CATSRAEFTSGNTIYF.